The present entry profiles one T cell receptor (beta chain) with its context. The V and J ends lost 4 bases and 5 bases, in that order; junction bases with no gene match: 4. This CDR3 contains 15 residues. From germline, CDR1 is LGHDT and CDR2 YNNKEL (reference sequence). The data stem from a study of blood T cell repertoires in COVID-19. Across the whole study: COVID-19 samples collected from the United States, Italy and Spain covered acute and convalescent phases. PBMCs, B-cell-depleted T cells, or T cells were the source of the cDNA or gDNA that made up the material.

In the authors' workflow: Estimated nucleated cell counts came from reference gene primer amplification. This table comes from immunoSEQ multiplex PCR, and its TCRdb copy is limited to in-frame clones, with some not included. V and J calls and clone size are given by that table; D and trimming were obtained from the DNA. The table lists 200,000 to 250,000 clones, around nine tenths of them singletons, with more than 0.7% in the top ten. The sequencing sample was made of peripheral blood. V usage is TRBV3-1 (or the pseudogene TRBV3-2) and J usage is TRBJ2-1; 11 bases align to TRBD2. This TCR derives from a man in his 60s with COVID-19, enrolled during active disease. CDR3 sequence: CASSPTSGIDNEQFF. In DNA form, the CDR3 reads TGTGCCAGCAGCCCGACTAGCGGGATCGACAATGAGCAGTTCTTC.